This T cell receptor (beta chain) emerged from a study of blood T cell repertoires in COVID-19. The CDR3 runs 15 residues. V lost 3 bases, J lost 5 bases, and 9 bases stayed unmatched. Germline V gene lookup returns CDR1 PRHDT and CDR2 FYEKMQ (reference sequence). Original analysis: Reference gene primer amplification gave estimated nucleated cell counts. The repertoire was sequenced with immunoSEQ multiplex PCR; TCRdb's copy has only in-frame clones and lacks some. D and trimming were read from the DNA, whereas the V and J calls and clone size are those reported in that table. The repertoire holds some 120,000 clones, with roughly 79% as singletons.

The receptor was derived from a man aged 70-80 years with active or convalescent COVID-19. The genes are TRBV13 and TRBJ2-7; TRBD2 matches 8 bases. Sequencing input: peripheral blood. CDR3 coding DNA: TGTGCCAGCAGCTTTAACAACGGGAGGGCTAACGAGCAGTACTTC. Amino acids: CASSFNNGRANEQYF.